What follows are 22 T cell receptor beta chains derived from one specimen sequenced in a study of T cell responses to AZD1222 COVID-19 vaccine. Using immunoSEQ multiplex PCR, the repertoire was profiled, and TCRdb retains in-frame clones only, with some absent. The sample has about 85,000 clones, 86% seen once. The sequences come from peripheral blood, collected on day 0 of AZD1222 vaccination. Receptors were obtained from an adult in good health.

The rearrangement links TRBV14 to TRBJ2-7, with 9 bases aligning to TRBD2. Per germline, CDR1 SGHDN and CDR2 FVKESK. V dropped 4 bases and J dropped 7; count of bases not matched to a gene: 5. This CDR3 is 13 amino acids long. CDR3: CASSLSGSNEQYF. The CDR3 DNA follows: TGTGCCAGCAGCCTTAGCGGGAGTAATGAGCAGTACTTC.

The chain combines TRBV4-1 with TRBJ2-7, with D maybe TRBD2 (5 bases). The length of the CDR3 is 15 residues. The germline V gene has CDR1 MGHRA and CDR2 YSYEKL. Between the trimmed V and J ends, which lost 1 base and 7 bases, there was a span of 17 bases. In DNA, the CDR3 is TGCGCCAGCAGCCAAGGATTCGGGGATTTGAAAGAGCAGTACTTC. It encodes CASSQGFGDLKEQYF.

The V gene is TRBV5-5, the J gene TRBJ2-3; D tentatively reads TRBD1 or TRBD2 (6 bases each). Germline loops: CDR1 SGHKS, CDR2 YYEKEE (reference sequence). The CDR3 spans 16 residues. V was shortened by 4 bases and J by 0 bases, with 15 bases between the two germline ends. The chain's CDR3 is CASSPGASVSTDTQYF. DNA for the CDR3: TGTGCCAGCAGCCCGGGGGCTAGCGTCAGCACAGATACGCAGTATTTT.

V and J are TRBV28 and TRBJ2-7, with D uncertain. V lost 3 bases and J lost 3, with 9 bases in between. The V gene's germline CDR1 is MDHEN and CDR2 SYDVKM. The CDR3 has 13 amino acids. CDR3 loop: CASSFLPDYEQYF. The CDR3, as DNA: TGTGCCAGCAGTTTCTTACCGGACTACGAGCAGTACTTC.

The CDR3 sequence: CASSQDPNFDRGEQFF. The CDR3 nucleotides read TGCGCCAGCAGCCAAGACCCCAACTTCGACAGGGGGGAGCAGTTCTTC. This sequence joins TRBV4-3 and TRBJ2-1, with TRBD1 matching over 9 bases. With V trimmed by 0 bases and J by 10 bases, 10 bases remained unmatched. The germline CDR1 and CDR2 sequences are LGHNA and YSLEER. This CDR3 has 16 amino acids.

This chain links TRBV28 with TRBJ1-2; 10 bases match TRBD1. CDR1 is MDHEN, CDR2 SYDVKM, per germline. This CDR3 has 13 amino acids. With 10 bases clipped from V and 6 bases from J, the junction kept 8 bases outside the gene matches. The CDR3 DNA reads TGTGCCACTCCCCAAGGGACAGGGGATGGCTACACCTTC. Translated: CATPQGTGDGYTF.

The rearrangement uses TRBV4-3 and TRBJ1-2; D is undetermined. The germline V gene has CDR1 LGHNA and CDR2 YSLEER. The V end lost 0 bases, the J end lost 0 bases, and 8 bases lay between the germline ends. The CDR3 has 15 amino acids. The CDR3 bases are TGCGCCAGCAGCCAAGAGGACGTCTCTAACTATGGCTACACCTTC. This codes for CASSQEDVSNYGYTF.

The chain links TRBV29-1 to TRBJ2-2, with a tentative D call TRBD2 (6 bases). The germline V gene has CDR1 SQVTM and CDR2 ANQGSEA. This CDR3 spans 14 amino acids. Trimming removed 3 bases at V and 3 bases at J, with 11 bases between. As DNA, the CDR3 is TGCAGCGTTGAGGGTGGGACTCACACCGGGGAGCTGTTTTTT. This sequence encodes CSVEGGTHTGELFF.

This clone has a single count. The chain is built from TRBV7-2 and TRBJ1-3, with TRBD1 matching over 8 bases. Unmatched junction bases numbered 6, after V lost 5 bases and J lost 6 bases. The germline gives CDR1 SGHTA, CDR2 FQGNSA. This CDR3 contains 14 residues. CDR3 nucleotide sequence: TGTGCCAGCAGCCAGGACAGGGCAATAAACACCATATATTTT. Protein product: CASSQDRAINTIYF.

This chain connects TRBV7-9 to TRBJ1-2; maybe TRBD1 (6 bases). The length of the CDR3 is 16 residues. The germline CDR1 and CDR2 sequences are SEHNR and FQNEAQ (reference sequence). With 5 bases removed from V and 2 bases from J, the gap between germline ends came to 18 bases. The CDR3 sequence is CASSPRRQGNNYGYTF. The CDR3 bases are TGTGCCAGCAGCCCGCGCCGGCAGGGGAACAACTATGGCTACACCTTC.

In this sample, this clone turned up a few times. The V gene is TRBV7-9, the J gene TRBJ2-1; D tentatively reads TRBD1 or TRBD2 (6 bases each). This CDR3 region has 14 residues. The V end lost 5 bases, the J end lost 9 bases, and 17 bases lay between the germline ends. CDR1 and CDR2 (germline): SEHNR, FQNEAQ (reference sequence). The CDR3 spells CASSPASGAVEQFF. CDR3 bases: TGTGCCAGCAGCCCAGCGTCGGGGGCGGTTGAGCAGTTCTTC.

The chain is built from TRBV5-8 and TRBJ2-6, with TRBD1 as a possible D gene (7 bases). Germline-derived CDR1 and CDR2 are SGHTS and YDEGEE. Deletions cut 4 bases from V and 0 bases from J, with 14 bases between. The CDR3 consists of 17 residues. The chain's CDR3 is CASSRSGGYSGANVLTF. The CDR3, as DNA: TGTGCCAGCAGCCGGTCAGGGGGGTACTCTGGGGCCAACGTCCTGACTTTC.

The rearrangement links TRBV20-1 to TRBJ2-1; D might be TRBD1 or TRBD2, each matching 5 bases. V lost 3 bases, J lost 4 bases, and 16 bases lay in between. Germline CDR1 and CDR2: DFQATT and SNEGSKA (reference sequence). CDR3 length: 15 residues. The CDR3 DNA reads TGCAGTGCTAGTAGTTACGGGGCCGTTTACAATGAGCAGTTCTTC. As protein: CSASSYGAVYNEQFF.

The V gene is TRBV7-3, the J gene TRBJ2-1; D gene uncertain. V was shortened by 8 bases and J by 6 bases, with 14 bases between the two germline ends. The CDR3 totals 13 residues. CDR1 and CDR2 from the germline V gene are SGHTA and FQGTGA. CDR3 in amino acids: CASGHHSVNEQFF. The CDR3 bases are TGTGCCAGCGGCCACCATTCGGTCAATGAGCAGTTCTTC. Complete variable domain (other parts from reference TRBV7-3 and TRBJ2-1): GAGVSQTPSNKVTEKGKYVELRCDPISGHTALYWYRQSLGQGPEFLIYFQGTGAADDSGLPNDRFFAVRPEGSVSTLKIQRTERGDSAVYLCASGHHSVNEQFFGPGTRLTVL.

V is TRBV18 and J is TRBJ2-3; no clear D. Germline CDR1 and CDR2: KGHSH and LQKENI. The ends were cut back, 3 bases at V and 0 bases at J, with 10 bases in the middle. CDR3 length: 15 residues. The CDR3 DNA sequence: TGTGCCAGCTCACCTAGCAGAACTAGCACAGATACGCAGTATTTT. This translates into CASSPSRTSTDTQYF. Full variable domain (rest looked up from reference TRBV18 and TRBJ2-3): NAGVMQNPRHLVRRRGQEARLRCSPMKGHSHVYWYRQLPEEGLKFMVYLQKENIIDESGMPKERFSAEFPKEGPSILRIQQVVRGDSAAYFCASSPSRTSTDTQYFGPGTRLTVL.

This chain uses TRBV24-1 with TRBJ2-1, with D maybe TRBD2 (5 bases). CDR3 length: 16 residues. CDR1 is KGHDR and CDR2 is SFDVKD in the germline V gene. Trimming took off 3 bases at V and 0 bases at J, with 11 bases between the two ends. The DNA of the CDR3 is TGTGCCACCAGTGATGTGGACGGGAACTCCTACAATGAGCAGTTCTTC. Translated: CATSDVDGNSYNEQFF.

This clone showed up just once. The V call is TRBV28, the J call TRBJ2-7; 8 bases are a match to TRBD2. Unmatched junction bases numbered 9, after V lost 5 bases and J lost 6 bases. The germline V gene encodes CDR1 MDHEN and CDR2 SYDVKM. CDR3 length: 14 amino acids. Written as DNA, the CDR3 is TGTGCCAGCAGTCGATCCGACCGGGGGGGCGAGCAGTACTTC. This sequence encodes CASSRSDRGGEQYF.

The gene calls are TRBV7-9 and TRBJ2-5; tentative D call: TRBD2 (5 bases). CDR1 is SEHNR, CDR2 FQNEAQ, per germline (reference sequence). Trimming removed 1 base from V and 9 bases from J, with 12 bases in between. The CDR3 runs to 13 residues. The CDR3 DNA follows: TGTGCCAGCAGCTTAGGGCAGCACGGGGCCCAGTACTTC. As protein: CASSLGQHGAQYF.

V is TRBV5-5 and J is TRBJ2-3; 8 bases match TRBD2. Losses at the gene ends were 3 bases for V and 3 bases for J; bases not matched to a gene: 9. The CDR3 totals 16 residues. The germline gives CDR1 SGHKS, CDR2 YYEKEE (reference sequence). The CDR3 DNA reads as TGTGCCAGCAGCTGGGGGCTAAGCGGGAGAACAGATACGCAGTATTTT. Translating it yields CASSWGLSGRTDTQYF.

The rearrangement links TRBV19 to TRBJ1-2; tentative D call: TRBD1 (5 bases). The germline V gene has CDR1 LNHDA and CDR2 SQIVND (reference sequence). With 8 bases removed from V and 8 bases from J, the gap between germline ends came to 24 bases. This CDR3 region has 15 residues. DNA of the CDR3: TGTGCCAGTGACACCACGGAGTTGCAGGGTCGAGGCTACACCTTC. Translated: CASDTTELQGRGYTF.

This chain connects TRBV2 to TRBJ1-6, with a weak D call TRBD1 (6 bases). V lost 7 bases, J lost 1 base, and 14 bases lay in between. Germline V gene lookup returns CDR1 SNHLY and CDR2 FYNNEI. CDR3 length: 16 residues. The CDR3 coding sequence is TGTGCCAGCACCCGGGGGCCGGGGTCCTATAATTCACCCCTCCACTTT. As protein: CASTRGPGSYNSPLHF.

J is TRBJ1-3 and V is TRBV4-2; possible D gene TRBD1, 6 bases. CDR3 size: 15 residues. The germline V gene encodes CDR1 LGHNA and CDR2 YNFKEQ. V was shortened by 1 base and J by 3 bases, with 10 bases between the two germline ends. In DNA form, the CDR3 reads TGTGCCAGCAGCCAAGGGGGGGGCAATGGAAACACCATATATTTT. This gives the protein CASSQGGGNGNTIYF.